The clone carrying this T cell receptor (beta chain) showed up just a few times. The target antigen is unknown. Sequencing used immunoSEQ multiplex PCR; TCRdb keeps in-frame clones, though not all of them. The table has approximately 31,000 clones, about four fifths seen once. The time point was: week 35, safety follow-up. Each vaccine dose was 300 ug of mutant IDH1 20-mer peptide, with topical imiquimod. The data were obtained in a study of a mutant IDH1 vaccine in newly diagnosed glioma. Study as a whole: Patients under treatment included around 60% males and about 38% females and had a mean age of approximately 43 years. Before enrollment, patients got radiotherapy alone, temozolomide alone, or mostly the combination.

Study-wide results and limits: Pseudoprogression seemingly bore no relation to changes in top peripheral T cell clonotypes.

V was clipped by 0 bases and J by 2 bases, with 20 bases between them. Germline CDR1 reads LGHNA; CDR2 reads YSLEER. The CDR3 is 19 residues long. The TCR sequence derives from a woman between 18 and 29 years old with glioma. V usage is TRBV4-3 and J usage is TRBJ2-1; D perhaps matches TRBD2 (5 bases). The sample here was PBMCs, taken from a glioma patient whose treatment included an IDH1 peptide vaccine. CDR3 coding DNA: TGCGCCAGCAGCCAAGATCTACCTTCGCGGGTAGTCACCTACAATGAGCAGTTCTTC. Protein: CASSQDLPSRVVTYNEQFF.